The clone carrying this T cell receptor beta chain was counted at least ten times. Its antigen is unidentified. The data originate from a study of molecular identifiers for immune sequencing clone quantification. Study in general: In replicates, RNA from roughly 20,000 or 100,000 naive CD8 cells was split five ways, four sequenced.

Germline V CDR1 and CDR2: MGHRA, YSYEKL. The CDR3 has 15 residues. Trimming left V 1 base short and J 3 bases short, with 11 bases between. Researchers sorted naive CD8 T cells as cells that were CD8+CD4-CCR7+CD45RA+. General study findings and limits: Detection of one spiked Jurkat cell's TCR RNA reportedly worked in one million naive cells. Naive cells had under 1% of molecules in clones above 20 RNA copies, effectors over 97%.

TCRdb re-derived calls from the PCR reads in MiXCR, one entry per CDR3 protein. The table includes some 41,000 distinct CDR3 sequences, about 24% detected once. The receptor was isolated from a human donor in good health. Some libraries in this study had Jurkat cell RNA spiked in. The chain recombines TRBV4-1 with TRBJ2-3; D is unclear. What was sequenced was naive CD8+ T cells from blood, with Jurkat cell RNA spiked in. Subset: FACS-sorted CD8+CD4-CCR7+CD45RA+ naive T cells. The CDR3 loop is CASSQGSLGTDTQYF. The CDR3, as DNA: TGCGCCAGCAGCCAAGGGTCCTTGGGGACAGATACGCAGTATTTT.